Listed here are 3 T cell receptor beta chains from one sample, sequenced in a study of blood T cell repertoires in COVID-19. Data came from immunoSEQ multiplex PCR; TCRdb stores just in-frame clones and leaves some out. The table records about 40,000 clones, about 79% of them present only once. The sample was peripheral blood. These receptors were obtained from a woman in her sixties with acute or convalescent COVID-19.

For the CDR3, the DNA is TGTGCCAGCAGCACGACAGGGGGCGCCTATAATTCACCCCTCCACTTT. Protein sequence: CASSTTGGAYNSPLHF. V and J are TRBV7-9 and TRBJ1-6, with 10 nucleotides matching TRBD1. In germline, CDR1 is SEHNR, CDR2 FQNEAQ (reference sequence). J was trimmed by 2 bases and V by 5 bases; bases with no gene match: 3. The CDR3 covers 16 residues.

This clone was found once. The gene calls are TRBV2 and TRBJ2-2, with D maybe TRBD1 (6 bases). The CDR3 length is 16 residues. The V gene lost 4 bases and the J gene lost 3 bases, with 15 bases spanning the gap. Germline V gene data show CDR1 as SNHLY and CDR2 as FYNNEI. The CDR3 coding sequence is TGTGCCAGCAGTGGGGTGGCAGGGGCTGACACCGGGGAGCTGTTTTTT. Protein sequence: CASSGVAGADTGELFF.

The chain carries TRBV7-9 and TRBJ1-2; a weak D match, TRBD1 (5 bases). Trimming shortened V by 3 bases and J by 1 base, and 15 bases separated the two germline ends. Germline V CDR1 and CDR2: SEHNR, FQNEAQ (reference sequence). This CDR3 has 16 amino acids. CDR3 residues: CASSFGAERGNYGYTF. The CDR3 DNA sequence: TGTGCCAGCAGCTTTGGGGCCGAACGTGGTAACTATGGCTACACCTTC.